The present TCR beta chain was sequenced within a study of blood T cell repertoires in COVID-19. Repertoires were generated with immunoSEQ multiplex PCR, while TCRdb's copy carries only in-frame clones and drops some. The table has 150,000 to 200,000 clones, under 90% seen once; the top ten hold about 8.6%. Germline trimming cut 6 bases from V and 8 bases from J; bases unmatched to any gene: 4. Germline lookup yields CDR1 MNHEY and CDR2 SVGAGI. This CDR3 spans 13 amino acids. All enrollees were roughly 18 to 90 years old and from some 24 US areas. In assigning cohorts, the study relied on participant-reported clinical history.

This TCR came from a woman aged 45-59 years who had recovered from COVID-19. Material: PBMCs or T cells enriched from blood (not recorded which). The gene calls are TRBV6-5 and TRBJ1-6; 7 bases line up with TRBD1. CDR3 DNA: TGTGCCAGCAGCGGGACAGCATATTCACCCCTCCACTTT. Protein: CASSGTAYSPLHF.